This T cell receptor beta chain was documented in a study of OX40 agonist ivuxolimab in advanced cancers. For the study in its entirety: The costimulatory receptor OX40 (CD134) was targeted by ivuxolimab, a fully human IgG2 agonistic monoclonal antibody. Intravenous ivuxolimab was administered to patients every 2 weeks at six dose levels: 0.01, 0.1, 0.3, 1.5, 3 and 10 mg/kg. Among the approximately 50 dose-escalation patients, approximately 20 had hepatocellular carcinoma, 15 melanoma, 9 renal cell carcinoma and 9 head and neck cancer. A male proportion of 82.7% and a mean age of roughly 55 years, ranging from about 20 to 79, were recorded for the dose-escalation cohort. Prior anti-PD-1, anti-PD-L1 or anti-CTLA-4 therapy was permitted, and about two fifths of dose-escalation patients had received checkpoint inhibitors. Three dose-escalation patients achieved partial responses, one with hepatocellular carcinoma and two with cutaneous melanoma. Peripheral TCRbeta sequencing aimed to test whether ivuxolimab altered TCR sequence diversity and caused clonal T-cell expansion. The paper reports the monotherapy dose-escalation portion (N of about 47 patients) of the phase I ivuxolimab trial. Summary of the overall study and its limitations: The antigen specificity of the peripheral T cells that underwent clonal expansion was not determined. After ivuxolimab, CD8+ T cells had more expanded clones than CD4+ T cells on average. Low levels of normalized T-cell clonal expansion were also seen in some patients who did not respond. In the 0.1-3.0 mg/kg groups, partial responders were among the patients with the lowest normalized peripheral clonal expansion, particularly in CD8+ T cells. At doses of 0.1 to 3.0 mg/kg, clonal expansion of both CD4+ and CD8+ T cells in blood was seen between baseline and week 6.

Via the germline V gene, CDR1 is MNHEY and CDR2 SVGAGI. The CDR3 numbers 14 residues from cysteine through phenylalanine. Here the CDR3 DNA is all that survives: 42 bases in frame from base 1. V is cut by 8 bases and J by 2 bases, and the space between the germline ends is 14 bases. As concerns this clone: Its antigen remains undetermined. Base qualities are missing; no much larger clone stands one base away.

Patients with autoimmune disease history or receiving systemic immunosuppression were excluded from the trial. In every dose cohort, peripheral blood was drawn for TCR sequencing at baseline, cycle 4 day 1, and cycle 7 day 1. The samples were drawn from a first-in-human, open-label, multicenter phase I dose-escalation trial of ivuxolimab. Adults with locally advanced or metastatic melanoma, renal cell carcinoma, hepatocellular carcinoma or head and neck squamous cell carcinoma were enrolled in the trial. Before TCR sequencing, CD4+ T cells and CD8+ T cells from peripheral blood were sorted into separate populations. Genomic DNA was extracted from sorted cells for sequencing of the TCRbeta CDR3 region. The immunoSEQ Assay was used to sequence the TCRbeta CDR3 regions. Drawn from immuneACCESS, this table holds only the in-frame rearrangements with V and J called that TCRdb kept. Clones are partly lost; checked studies trace under half to an unresolved V gene and leave the rest unexplained. Here the sample has some 72,000 clones; 92% occur a single time. Clones ranked in the top ten supply 0.5% to 0.55% of the sample.

Sequenced here: CD4+ or CD8+ T cells sorted from blood, sampled in a trial of the OX40 agonist ivuxolimab. The sequence joins TRBV6-5 to TRBJ2-3; the D gene may be TRBD1 or TRBD2, since each aligns over 5 bases. The receptor was derived from an adult with an advanced solid tumor such as melanoma, head and neck, liver or kidney cancer. The DNA is as follows: TGTGCCAGCTCCAGGGCGGGTACCACAGATACGCAGTATTTT. This translates into CASSRAGTTDTQYF.